This TCR beta chain was profiled in a study of cytomegalovirus exposure and HLA in healthy donors. The CDR3 loop spans 14 amino acids. V shed 4 bases and J shed 3 bases, with 10 bases lying between them. Germline V gene lookup returns CDR1 SGHRS and CDR2 YFSETQ. Primers included in the PCR were 60 Vbeta and 13 Jbeta primers. Method: immunoSEQ multiplex PCR; TCRdb's copy keeps in-frame clones and lacks some. The sample holds about 110,000 clones, nearly 75% seen once. The donors comprised healthy bone marrow donors. Sequencing was done on a sample of PBMCs. The chain couples TRBV5-1 to TRBJ2-2; D is possibly TRBD1 (5 bases). This receptor was taken from a young man in good health and CMV-seropositive. CDR3 amino acids: CASSLIGDTGELFF. DNA of the CDR3: TGCGCCAGCAGCCTGATAGGGGACACCGGGGAGCTGTTTTTT.